Below, 14 T cell receptor beta chains from the same sample are listed, as sequenced in a study of blood T cell repertoires in COVID-19. Repertoires were generated with immunoSEQ multiplex PCR, while TCRdb's copy carries only in-frame clones and drops some. The table records under 300,000 clones, about 86% of them present only once. What was sequenced was peripheral blood. Receptors were obtained from a man in his sixties with acute or convalescent COVID-19.

J is TRBJ2-3 and V is TRBV7-8, with 9 bases matching TRBD2. Germline V CDR1 and CDR2: SGHVS, FQNEAQ. J gave up 8 bases and V 2 bases, and 11 bases lay outside the gene matches. CDR3 length: 16 amino acids. As DNA, the CDR3 is TGTGCCAGCAGCTTATGGGCGGGAGGGCCTAATAGTACGCAGTATTTT. It is translated as CASSLWAGGPNSTQYF.

The J gene is TRBJ1-2, the V gene TRBV28; no reliable D call. This CDR3 contains 18 residues. Germline CDR1 reads MDHEN; CDR2 reads SYDVKM. Trimming cost V 4 bases and J 3 bases, with 24 bases left between them. The CDR3 here is CASSSITAALSLYYGYTF. In DNA form, the CDR3 reads TGTGCCAGCAGTTCAATAACGGCGGCCCTATCCCTCTACTATGGCTACACCTTC.

V is TRBV9 and J is TRBJ1-3; D ambiguous. V was shortened by 4 bases and J by 3 bases, with 8 bases between the two germline ends. Germline V gene sequence: CDR1 SGDLS, CDR2 YYNGEE. CDR3 length equals 13 residues. The CDR3 loop is CASSPRSGNTIYF. The CDR3, as DNA: TGTGCCAGCAGCCCCCGGAGTGGAAACACCATATATTTT.

The rearrangement links TRBV7-9 to TRBJ1-5, with 7 bases lining up with TRBD1. Germline-derived CDR1 and CDR2 are SEHNR and FQNEAQ (reference sequence). CDR3 length: 12 residues. V gave up 5 bases and J gave up 11 bases; unmatched junction bases: 6. CDR3 coding DNA: TGTGCCAGCAGCCCTCAGACAGGGACCCAGCATTTT. Translating gives CASSPQTGTQHF. Variable domain in full (rest from reference TRBV7-9 and TRBJ1-5): DTGVSQNPRHKITKRGQNVTFRCDPISEHNRLYWYRQTLGQGPEFLTYFQNEAQLEKSRLLSDRFSAERPKGSFSTLEIQRTEQGDSAMYLCASSPQTGTQHFGDGTRLSIL.

This rearrangement joins TRBV7-9 to TRBJ1-2; D call uncertain. Germline values: CDR1 SEHNR, CDR2 FQNEAQ (reference sequence). There are 14 residues in the CDR3. Between the trimmed V and J ends, which lost 2 bases and 9 bases, there was a span of 16 bases. The CDR3 loop reads CASSLIRGSGSYTF. CDR3 nucleotide sequence: TGTGCCAGCAGCTTAATTCGAGGCTCGGGGAGCTACACCTTC.

The gene calls are TRBV6-2 or TRBV6-3 and TRBJ2-5; D is possibly TRBD1 (6 bases). CDR1 and CDR2 from the germline V gene are MNHEY and SVGEGT. V was shortened by 5 bases and J by 0 bases, with 19 bases between the two germline ends. The CDR3 consists of 17 residues. CDR3 amino acids: CASSDVDSFLYQETQYF. In DNA form, the CDR3 reads TGTGCCAGCAGTGACGTGGACAGTTTCTTGTACCAAGAGACCCAGTACTTC.

The chain recombines TRBV6-2 or TRBV6-3 with TRBJ2-7, with D perhaps TRBD2 (5 bases). The CDR3 runs 12 residues. The V and J ends lost 1 base and 7 bases respectively, with 8 bases between them. Germline V gene lookup returns CDR1 MNHEY and CDR2 SVGEGT. DNA for the CDR3: TGTGCCAGCAGTTACTTTCGGGGAGAGCAGTACTTC. Amino acids: CASSYFRGEQYF.

The DNA of the CDR3 is TGTGCCAGCAGTGAAGCGGTCGACAGTAGGGAGCAGTACTTC. It specifies CASSEAVDSREQYF. The chain carries TRBV6-1 and TRBJ2-7; possible D gene TRBD1, 5 bases. Trimming cost V 0 bases and J 7 bases, with 13 bases left between them. The length of the CDR3 is 14 residues. The germline V gene encodes CDR1 MNHNS and CDR2 SASEGT.

CDR3 residues: CASSLTDLSYEQYF. CDR3 DNA: TGTGCCAGCAGCTTAACAGATCTCTCCTACGAGCAGTACTTC. The chain recombines TRBV11-2 with TRBJ2-7; D remains unclear. V dropped 2 bases and J dropped 0 bases, with 8 bases sitting between them. CDR1 and CDR2 (germline): SGHAT, FQNNGV. This CDR3 is 14 amino acids long.

The J gene is TRBJ1-1, the V gene TRBV18; maybe TRBD1 (6 bases). The V end was cut by 0 bases, the J end by 5 bases, with 10 bases between. Germline CDR1 and CDR2: KGHSH and LQKENI. The CDR3 loop spans 14 amino acids. CDR3 residues: CASSPPTGQTEAFF. CDR3 in DNA: TGTGCCAGCTCACCACCAACAGGGCAAACTGAAGCTTTCTTT. Full variable domain (rest looked up from reference TRBV18 and TRBJ1-1): NAGVMQNPRHLVRRRGQEARLRCSPMKGHSHVYWYRQLPEEGLKFMVYLQKENIIDESGMPKERFSAEFPKEGPSILRIQQVVRGDSAAYFCASSPPTGQTEAFFGQGTRLTVV.

This clone came up a few times. One end of the junction is discordant with germline, which a read error may explain. The J gene is TRBJ2-1, the V gene TRBV7-7, with 9 bases lining up with TRBD2. The CDR3 totals 15 residues. From germline, CDR1 is SSHAT and CDR2 FNYEAQ (reference sequence). This CDR3 reads CASSLSSGTANEQFF. In DNA form, the CDR3 reads TGTGCTAGCAGCTTATCTAGCGGGACTGCCAATGAGCAGTTCTTC. Variable domain in full (rest from reference TRBV7-7 and TRBJ2-1): GAGVSQSPRYKVTKRGQDVTLRCDPISSHATLYWYQQALGQGPEFLTYFNYEAQPDKSGLPSDRFSAERPEGSISTLTIQRTEQRDSAMYRCASSLSSGTANEQFFGPGTRLTVL.

This rearrangement joins TRBV29-1 to TRBJ2-7, with D possibly matching TRBD1 (6 bases). Trimming stripped 0 bases from V and 6 bases from J, with 15 bases between. Germline V gene sequence: CDR1 SQVTM, CDR2 ANQGSEA. The CDR3 is made up of 14 amino acids. CDR3: CSVEDPRGKAEQYF. The CDR3 nucleotides read TGCAGCGTTGAAGATCCCAGGGGAAAGGCCGAGCAGTACTTC.

The rearrangement uses TRBV19 and TRBJ2-1; D gene ambiguous. Looked up from germline, CDR1 is LNHDA and CDR2 is SQIVND (reference sequence). The CDR3 has 14 residues. V lost 7 bases and J lost 6, with 16 bases in between. CDR3 DNA sequence: TGTGCCAGTACCGTTGATTTAAGAGCCAATGAGCAGTTCTTC. Protein product: CASTVDLRANEQFF.

The rearrangement uses TRBV7-2 and TRBJ2-3, with a tentative D call TRBD2 (7 bases). Germline loops: CDR1 SGHTA, CDR2 FQGNSA. The CDR3 extends over 15 amino acids. Trimming pared 5 bases from V and 5 bases from J, leaving 17 bases between. This CDR3 is CASSQGGGEGDTQYF. In DNA, the CDR3 is TGTGCCAGCAGCCAGGGAGGGGGAGAGGGAGATACGCAGTATTTT.